The TCR beta chain under discussion was sequenced for a study of human T cells and chemical hapten exposure. This CDR3 spans 14 amino acids. V was clipped by 6 bases and J by 5 bases; unmatched bases: 2. Germline loops: CDR1 MNHEY, CDR2 SVGAGI. Notes on the study in general: Clustering by CDR3 similarity yielded significantly more large clusters from expanded TCRs than controls.

Note on this clonotype: The antigen is unknown.

Original analysis: Sample TCR counts, which ranged from about 20,000 to 750,000, had a median of approximately 94,000. TCRdb analysed the RACE reads with MiXCR anew, one entry per CDR3 protein. V and J calls and clone size were set by TCRdb, not the authors. This sample has tens of thousands of distinct CDR3 sequences; roughly 11% occur once, and the top ten carry 1.6%. Time point given: patch test 2, 6 weeks after DPC sensitization. Noted treatment: therapeutic diphenylcyclopropenone sensitization with weekly scalp DPC. Someone pulled total RNA out of unfractionated whole blood. The genes are TRBV6-5 and TRBJ1-6, with 9 positions matching TRBD1. The sequence came from a man younger than 35 with alopecia areata. Some clones in this sample may be carry-over from other donors' samples. The sample was whole blood, taken in connection with sensitization to the hapten diphenylcyclopropenone (DPC). Here the CDR3 DNA reads TGTGCCAGCAGCCGGGACAGGGATAATTCACCCCTCCACTTT. Translating it yields CASSRDRDNSPLHF.